This TCR beta chain was identified during a study of blood T cells in healthy people across ages. A second about 6 to 11 cycle PCR used barcoded and J-beta primers. TCRdb reprocessed the 5' RACE reads via MiXCR and lists one record per CDR3 protein. The profile shows around 500,000 distinct CDR3 sequences, roughly 48% of them singletons. The CDR3 is made up of 15 amino acids. Germline loops: CDR1 SQVTM, CDR2 ANQGSEA. V was clipped by 7 bases and J by 7 bases, with 20 bases between them. This sequence was found in an elderly man in good health. The rearrangement uses TRBV29-1 and TRBJ1-6; TRBD1 might be the D (6 bases). The sequenced sample was blood. CDR3: CSESAPTGKNSPLHF. The CDR3 nucleotides read TGCAGCGAGTCCGCCCCCACAGGGAAGAATTCACCCCTCCACTTT.